A single sample is the source of the 31 T cell receptor beta chains below, sequenced in a study of PD-L1 blockade in urothelial cancer. Time point in this sample: peripheral blood 6 weeks after treatment start. Profiling relied on immunoSEQ multiplex PCR, and the TCRdb table lists in-frame clones only, not all of them. The sample carries tens of thousands of clones, around nine tenths recorded once. Sample: PBMCs, taken around atezolizumab (anti-PD-L1) treatment. The source is a woman aged 60-75 years with urothelial cancer.

The chain couples TRBV11-2 to TRBJ1-3; no clear D. The ends were cut back, 3 bases at V and 2 bases at J, with 5 bases in the middle. The CDR3 contains 13 residues. Germline values: CDR1 SGHAT, CDR2 FQNNGV. CDR3 sequence: CASSFTTGNTIYF. In DNA, the CDR3 is TGTGCCAGCAGCTTTACAACTGGAAACACCATATATTTT.

V gene TRBV6-5 combines with J gene TRBJ2-3; TRBD2 might be the D (7 bases). Trimming cost V 3 bases and J 4 bases, with 11 bases left between them. Germline V lookup: CDR1 MNHEY, CDR2 SVGAGI. The CDR3 has 14 amino acids. This CDR3 reads CASSYGGGPDTQYF. The DNA for the CDR3 is TGTGCCAGCAGTTATGGGGGGGGCCCAGATACGCAGTATTTT.

The rearrangement links TRBV28 to TRBJ1-2, with D possibly being TRBD1 (5 bases). This CDR3 spans 18 amino acids. Germline CDR1 and CDR2: MDHEN and SYDVKM. V lost 5 bases to trimming and J lost 1 base, with 23 bases between them. CDR3 region: CASSPPPGGTGINYGYTF. The CDR3 DNA follows: TGTGCCAGCAGTCCCCCCCCAGGCGGGACTGGGATTAACTATGGCTACACCTTC.

This rearrangement joins TRBV18 to TRBJ2-1, with TRBD1 as a possible D gene (6 bases). This CDR3 is 15 amino acids long. V lost 3 bases and J 7 bases, leaving 16 bases between the germline ends. Germline V gene data show CDR1 as KGHSH and CDR2 as LQKENI. CDR3 region: CASSPAQGSGNEQFF. The DNA of the CDR3 is TGTGCCAGCTCACCGGCACAGGGTAGTGGTAATGAGCAGTTCTTC.

The genes are TRBV11-2 and TRBJ1-2, with D unresolved. Deletions cut 3 bases from V and 8 bases from J, with 10 bases between. Germline CDR1 and CDR2: SGHAT and FQNNGV. The CDR3 totals 12 residues. The CDR3, as DNA: TGTGCCAGCAGCTTTAGTGCGAGCGGCTACACCTTC. This gives the protein CASSFSASGYTF.

The rearrangement joins TRBV2 to TRBJ2-7; possibly TRBD1 for D (6 bases). Germline V gives CDR1 SNHLY, CDR2 FYNNEI. With 3 bases removed from V and 5 bases from J, the gap between germline ends came to 11 bases. The CDR3 is 13 amino acids. CDR3: CASSDQGYNEQYF. Here the CDR3 DNA reads TGTGCCAGCAGTGACCAGGGGTATAACGAGCAGTACTTC.

V usage is TRBV29-1 and J usage is TRBJ2-5; D possibly corresponds to TRBD2 (5 bases). The J call is doubtful: the DNA matches TRBJ2-7 better. CDR3 size: 14 residues. Germline CDR1 reads SQVTM; CDR2 reads ANQGSEA. CDR3 DNA: TGCAGCGTTGGACCTCGCGGGTCAACCTACGAGCAGTACTTC. Translation gives CSVGPRGSTYEQYF.

This sequence joins TRBV6-5 and TRBJ1-4, with TRBD1 matching 7 bases. Germline-derived CDR1 and CDR2 are MNHEY and SVGAGI. V lost 2 bases and J lost 7; bases outside the gene matches: 4. The CDR3 is 14 amino acids. The CDR3 is CASSYPGGAEKLFF. CDR3 sequence (DNA): TGTGCCAGCAGTTACCCAGGGGGAGCTGAAAAACTGTTTTTT.

The chain combines TRBV5-1 with TRBJ2-7, with 7 bases aligning to TRBD1. There are 14 residues in the CDR3. Looked up from germline, CDR1 is SGHRS and CDR2 is YFSETQ. V was clipped by 4 bases and J by 0 bases; unmatched bases: 4. The CDR3 DNA is TGCGCCAGCAGCAGGACAGGAAACTCCTACGAGCAGTACTTC. Protein sequence: CASSRTGNSYEQYF.

The chain recombines TRBV10-3 with TRBJ2-2; no clear D. Trimming removed 4 bases at V and 0 bases at J, with 9 bases between. Germline V CDR1 and CDR2: ENHRY, SYGVKD. This CDR3 contains 15 residues. The CDR3 sequence: CAISGTDPNTGELFF. CDR3 nucleotides: TGTGCCATCAGTGGCACAGATCCGAACACCGGGGAGCTGTTTTTT.

The chain joins TRBV11-2 to TRBJ1-3, with 7 bases aligning to TRBD1. After removal of 5 bases from V and 4 bases from J, the junction contained 2 bases not matched to a gene. The germline CDR1 and CDR2 sequences are SGHAT and FQNNGV. The CDR3 covers 13 residues. CDR3 protein: CASSDRVGNTIYF. CDR3 DNA sequence: TGTGCCAGCAGCGACAGGGTGGGAAACACCATATATTTT.

The gene calls are TRBV11-2 and TRBJ2-2; 7 nucleotides agree with TRBD1. The CDR3 totals 15 residues. The V segment lost 5 bases and the J segment 1 base; nucleotides outside the gene matches: 4. Germline-derived CDR1 and CDR2 are SGHAT and FQNNGV. CDR3 region: CASSRDSKNTGELFF. CDR3 DNA sequence: TGTGCCAGCAGCCGGGACAGCAAGAACACCGGGGAGCTGTTTTTT.

This chain uses TRBV9 with TRBJ1-5; D possibly corresponds to TRBD1 (5 bases). The germline V and J ends were trimmed by 0 bases and 4 bases, with 11 bases remaining between them. Germline V lookup: CDR1 SGDLS, CDR2 YYNGEE. The CDR3 loop spans 15 amino acids. The CDR3 loop is CASSVDGGGNQPQHF. In DNA, the CDR3 is TGTGCCAGCAGCGTAGATGGGGGGGGAAATCAGCCCCAGCATTTT.

The chain carries TRBV10-2 and TRBJ1-6; weak D call: TRBD1 (6 bases). The CDR3 consists of 16 residues. The germline V gene has CDR1 WSHSY and CDR2 SAAADI. V gave up 3 bases and J gave up 7 bases, with 16 bases separating them. The CDR3 is CASSEGGGARNSPLHF. The CDR3 DNA follows: TGCGCCAGCAGTGAAGGGGGGGGCGCTCGAAATTCACCCCTCCACTTT.

The chain recombines TRBV2 with TRBJ2-6; possible D gene TRBD2, 5 bases. The CDR3 spans 15 residues. Germline V gives CDR1 SNHLY, CDR2 FYNNEI. V lost 5 bases to trimming and J lost 0 bases, with 8 bases between them. The CDR3 reads CASSRGISGANVLTF. DNA of the CDR3: TGTGCCAGCAGTCGAGGGATCTCTGGGGCCAACGTCCTGACTTTC. The full variable domain, rest sourced from reference TRBV2 and TRBJ2-6, is EPEVTQTPSHQVTQMGQEVILRCVPISNHLYFYWYRQILGQKVEFLVSFYNNEISEKSEIFDDQFSVERPDGSNFTLKIRSTKLEDSAMYFCASSRGISGANVLTFGAGSRLTVL.

The V and J genes are TRBV5-4 and TRBJ1-2; the match to TRBD1 covers 8 bases. This CDR3 is built from 15 residues. V trimming: 4 bases; J trimming: 1 base; junction bases outside the gene matches: 6. Germline-derived CDR1 and CDR2 are SGHNT and YYREEE (reference sequence). The CDR3 protein is CASSLGTGGNYGYTF. Here the CDR3 DNA reads TGTGCCAGCAGCCTGGGAACAGGGGGTAACTATGGCTACACCTTC.

For this clone: This sample includes further DNA sequences coding for the same CDR3. This sequence joins TRBV5-1 and TRBJ2-2; D may be TRBD2 (5 bases). This CDR3 contains 15 residues. V gave up 0 bases and J gave up 1 base, with 7 bases separating them. The V gene's germline CDR1 is SGHRS and CDR2 YFSETQ. CDR3 in DNA: TGCGCCAGCAGCTTGGGCGGGTTGAACACCGGGGAGCTGTTTTTT. This translates into CASSLGGLNTGELFF. Complete variable domain (other parts from reference TRBV5-1 and TRBJ2-2): KAGVTQTPRYLIKTRGQQVTLSCSPISGHRSVSWYQQTPGQGLQFLFEYFSETQRNKGNFPGRFSGRQFSNSRSEMNVSTLELGDSALYLCASSLGGLNTGELFFGEGSRLTVL.

The chain has TRBV6-5 and TRBJ2-1; 8 nucleotides match TRBD1. CDR3 size: 15 residues. V gave up 7 bases and J gave up 4 bases; unmatched junction bases: 9. Per the germline V gene, CDR1 is MNHEY and CDR2 is SVGAGI. CDR3 sequence reads: CASNQEGQGYNEQFF. Here the CDR3 DNA reads TGTGCCAGCAATCAGGAAGGACAGGGTTACAATGAGCAGTTCTTC.

The genes are TRBV11-2 and TRBJ2-4, with a weak D call TRBD2 (6 bases). The CDR3 consists of 16 residues. CDR1 is SGHAT and CDR2 is FQNNGV in the germline V gene. The V and J ends lost 2 bases and 6 bases respectively, with 17 bases between them. The CDR3 here is CASSLSGFPVTNIQYF. The CDR3 bases are TGTGCCAGCAGCTTAAGCGGGTTCCCCGTTACAAACATTCAGTACTTC.

The gene calls are TRBV21-1 and TRBJ2-5; the listed D gene, TRBD2, was not tested against the DNA. TRBV21-1 is a pseudogene. The CDR3 covers 16 residues. The CDR3 loop is CASKAKLAGGLETQYF. Here the CDR3 DNA reads TGTGCCAGCAAGGCCAAATTAGCGGGAGGTCTGGAGACCCAGTACTTC.

The chain has TRBV10-3 and TRBJ1-3; 9 positions agree with TRBD1. The CDR3 is 20 residues long. Germline values: CDR1 ENHRY, CDR2 SYGVKD. V shed 6 bases and J 4 bases; nucleotides not matched to a gene: 22. Here the CDR3 DNA reads TGTGCCATCAGGCCGCCTGGGGGGTTTTTGGGACAGGGTAGAGGAAACACCATATATTTT. Protein: CAIRPPGGFLGQGRGNTIYF.

The V call is TRBV18, the J call TRBJ2-7; 9 bases map to TRBD2. CDR1 is KGHSH, CDR2 LQKENI, per germline. This CDR3 region has 14 residues. Trimming cost V 4 bases and J 3 bases; bases outside gene matches: 4. The CDR3 loop is CASSLGAGGYEQYF. The DNA of the CDR3 is TGTGCCAGCTCACTGGGAGCGGGGGGCTACGAGCAGTACTTC.

The rearrangement joins TRBV6-6 to TRBJ1-1; 8 positions match TRBD1. The CDR3 extends over 12 amino acids. The junction had 6 bases not matched to a gene; V was cut back by 5 bases and J by 10 bases. Germline loops: CDR1 MNHNY, CDR2 SVGAGI (reference sequence). CDR3 bases: TGTGCCAGCAGTCGACAGGGGCTAGGAGCTTTCTTT. It specifies CASSRQGLGAFF.

The genes are TRBV5-6 and TRBJ1-2; 8 bases align to TRBD1. V lost 3 bases, J lost 4 bases, and 2 bases stayed unmatched. CDR3 length: 13 residues. The germline CDR1 and CDR2 sequences are SGHDT and YYEEEE. CDR3 sequence (DNA): TGTGCCAGCAGCTGGACAGGGTTCTATGGCTACACCTTC. This sequence encodes CASSWTGFYGYTF. Full variable domain (missing parts from reference TRBV5-6 and TRBJ1-2): DAGVTQSPTHLIKTRGQQVTLRCSPKSGHDTVSWYQQALGQGPQFIFQYYEEEERQRGNFPDRFSGHQFPNYSSELNVNALLLGDSALYLCASSWTGFYGYTFGSGTRLTVV.

The rearrangement joins TRBV9 to TRBJ2-7, with 8 bases fitting TRBD2. V was pared by 2 bases and J by 4 bases, with 8 bases of the junction left unmatched. The CDR3 totals 15 residues. From germline, CDR1 is SGDLS and CDR2 YYNGEE. The CDR3 region has the DNA TGTGCCAGCAGCGTTAGAGCGGGAGAACGGTACGAGCAGTACTTC. It specifies CASSVRAGERYEQYF.

The rearrangement uses TRBV9 and TRBJ1-1, with D uncertain. The ends were cut back, 0 bases at V and 1 base at J, with 7 bases in the middle. Germline V CDR1 and CDR2: SGDLS, YYNGEE. This CDR3 has 14 amino acids. The chain's CDR3 is CASSVAQKNTEAFF. CDR3 coding DNA: TGTGCCAGCAGCGTAGCTCAGAAGAACACTGAAGCTTTCTTT.

The CDR3 loop reads CASPSTQDTDTQYF. The CDR3 region has the DNA TGTGCCAGCCCGTCAACACAGGACACAGATACGCAGTATTTT. The chain joins TRBV6-7 to TRBJ2-3; D possibly corresponds to TRBD1 (5 bases). TRBV6-7 is an ORF, and what it does is uncertain. This CDR3 is built from 14 residues. V lost 8 bases, J lost 2 bases, and 14 bases lay in between.

The chain joins TRBV12-1 to TRBJ1-5; the table's D call, TRBD1, has no DNA check behind it. TRBV12-1 is flagged as a pseudogene. This CDR3 contains 17 residues. The CDR3 spells CASSQKGGQGLGQPQHF. The CDR3 DNA reads TGTGCCAGCAGTCAAAAAGGCGGACAGGGGTTAGGTCAGCCCCAGCATTTT.

The rearrangement links TRBV11-3 to TRBJ2-2; D is ambiguous. The V and J ends lost 3 bases and 1 base respectively, with 6 bases between them. The CDR3 loop spans 14 amino acids. Germline-derived CDR1 and CDR2 are SGHNT and YENEEA. In DNA, the CDR3 is TGTGCCAGCAGCTTCGGCGGGAACACCGGGGAGCTGTTTTTT. It translates to CASSFGGNTGELFF.

This chain joins TRBV7-9 and TRBJ2-7; 12 nucleotides agree with TRBD1. The CDR3 is 15 amino acids. The trim removed 4 bases at V and 5 bases at J, leaving 6 bases unmatched. Germline values: CDR1 SEHNR, CDR2 FQNEAQ (reference sequence). The CDR3, as DNA: TGTGCCAGCAGCTCTTCCGGGACAGGGGGCCACGAGCAGTACTTC. It is translated as CASSSSGTGGHEQYF. The entire variable domain, with the rest obtained from reference TRBV7-9 and TRBJ2-7, is as follows: DTGVSQNPRHKITKRGQNVTFRCDPISEHNRLYWYRQTLGQGPEFLTYFQNEAQLEKSRLLSDRFSAERPKGSFSTLEIQRTEQGDSAMYLCASSSSGTGGHEQYFGPGTRLTVT.

CDR3: CASSLYGLAGGNEQFF. In DNA, the CDR3 is TGTGCCAGCAGCTTATACGGACTAGCGGGAGGCAATGAGCAGTTCTTC. This sequence joins TRBV7-2 and TRBJ2-1, with 14 bases lining up with TRBD2. Germline CDR1 reads SGHTA; CDR2 reads FQGNSA. The CDR3 is made up of 16 amino acids. The V gene end was trimmed by 2 bases and the J gene end by 6 bases; junction bases not matched to a gene: 3.